The next 5 T cell receptor beta chains were all read from a single sample in a study of beta chain features in type 1 diabetes (dated by TCRdb to the late 2010s). General conclusions and limits of the study: A moderate but significant shortening of TCRB CDR3 length was observed in type 1 diabetes patients in all four CD4+ subsets.

Their antigen targets remain unknown. Receptor amplification or capture employed the immunoSEQ multiplex PCR assay. The High Capacity cDNA Reverse Transcription Kit was used to reverse transcribe all of the isolated RNA, meaning that expressed TCRB transcripts were what got sequenced. TCRdb took this table from immuneACCESS and kept in-frame rearrangements with V and J called. Such tables lack part of the clones; where checked against another copy, unresolved V genes explain under half of the gap, and the rest is unexplained. Across this sample there are about 700,000 clones, with 13% seen only once. The ten largest account for roughly 0.022% of the sample. Material: naive CD4+ T cells from blood. Interpreted using the paper, the cell subset or site label stands for: true naive CD4+ T cells. The receptors originated from a man aged 18 to 29 with type 1 diabetes.

This clone showed up just a few times. V usage is TRBV28 and J usage is TRBJ1-3; 8 positions agree with TRBD1. This CDR3 spans 14 amino acids. V gave up 8 bases and J gave up 1 base; unmatched junction bases: 4. CDR1 MDHEN and CDR2 SYDVKM come from the germline V gene. CDR3 nucleotide sequence: TGTGCCAGCTCCCGGACAGGGTCTGGAAACACCATATATTTT. Its protein is CASSRTGSGNTIYF.

This clone was seen a few times. The chain couples TRBV4-1 to TRBJ2-5; the D gene is possibly TRBD2 (6 bases). The J call may be in error: the DNA end matches TRBJ2-7 better. There are 16 residues in the CDR3. CDR1 is MGHRA and CDR2 is YSYEKL in the germline V gene. As DNA, the CDR3 is TGCGCCAGCAGCCAAGTACTAGCCTCCGCACCCTACGAGCAGTACTTC. This sequence encodes CASSQVLASAPYEQYF.

There are a few counts of this clone. The chain recombines TRBV25-1 with TRBJ2-5; 10 positions match TRBD1. Germline values: CDR1 MGHDK, CDR2 SYGVNS. Trimming cost V 5 bases and J 2 bases; bases outside gene matches: 5. CDR3 length equals 15 residues. The CDR3 here is CASSQPGQGQETQYF. DNA for the CDR3: TGTGCCAGCAGTCAACCGGGACAGGGGCAAGAGACCCAGTACTTC.

The DNA of the CDR3 is TGCAGCGTCCGTATGGGGGCTTCGGGCACTGAAGCTTTCTTT. Its translation is CSVRMGASGTEAFF. The chain uses TRBV29-1 and TRBJ1-1; TRBD1 might be the D (6 bases). CDR1 is SQVTM, CDR2 ANQGSEA, per germline. V was pared by 6 bases and J by 4 bases, with 18 bases between. The CDR3 spans 14 residues. Supplemented by reference TRBV29-1 and TRBJ1-1, the full variable domain reads SAVISQKPSRDICQRGTSLTIQCQVDSQVTMMFWYRQQPGQSLTLIATANQGSEATYESGFVIDKFPISRPNLTFSTLTVSNMSPEDSSIYLCSVRMGASGTEAFFGQGTRLTVV.

This clone was detected a few times. Here the CDR3 reads CASSQDNEQFF. The DNA of the CDR3 is TGCGCCAGCAGCCAAGACAATGAGCAGTTCTTC. V usage is TRBV4-1 and J usage is TRBJ2-1; D remains ambiguous. The ends were cut back, 0 bases at V and 6 bases at J, with 0 bases in the middle. Germline CDR1 is MGHRA and CDR2 is YSYEKL. The CDR3 sequence is 11 residues long.